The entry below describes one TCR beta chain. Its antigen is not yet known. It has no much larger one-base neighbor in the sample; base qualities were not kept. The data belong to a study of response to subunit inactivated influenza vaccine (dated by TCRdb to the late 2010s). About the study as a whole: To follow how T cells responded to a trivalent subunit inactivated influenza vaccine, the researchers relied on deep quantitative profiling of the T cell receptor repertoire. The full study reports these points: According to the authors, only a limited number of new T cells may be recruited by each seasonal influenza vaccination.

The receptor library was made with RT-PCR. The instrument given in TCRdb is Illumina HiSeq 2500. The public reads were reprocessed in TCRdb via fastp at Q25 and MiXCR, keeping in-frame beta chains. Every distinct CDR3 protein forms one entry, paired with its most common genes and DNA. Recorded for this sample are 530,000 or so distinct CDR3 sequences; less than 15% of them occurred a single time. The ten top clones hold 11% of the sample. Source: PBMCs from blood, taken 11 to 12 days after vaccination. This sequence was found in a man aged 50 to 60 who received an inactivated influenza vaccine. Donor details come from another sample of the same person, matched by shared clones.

The CDR3 amino acid sequence is: CASSQAFGVNTGELFF. The DNA sequence is as follows: TGTGCCAGCAGCCAAGCGTTCGGAGTTAACACCGGGGAGCTGTTTTTT. Recombination connected TRBV4-2 to TRBJ2-2; the D gene cannot be named for sure. Its CDR3 holds 16 amino acids, cysteine through phenylalanine. The retained sequence is limited to the CDR3, 48 bases, with the frame set at the first base. Trimming at the junction amounts to 1 base on V and 2 bases on J, and the germline ends lie 11 bases apart. Via the germline V gene, CDR1 is LGHNA and CDR2 YNFKEQ.